The clone carrying this T cell receptor (beta chain) was detected once. Antigen: not known. The data stem from a study of cytomegalovirus exposure and HLA in healthy donors. The PCR contained 60 Vbeta and 13 Jbeta primers. Sequenced by immunoSEQ multiplex PCR; TCRdb stores in-frame clones only, minus some. There are around 99,000 clones in the sample; 55% to 85% occur only once, and 7.8% lies in the top ten. Study findings and constraints: The study listed under 200 cytomegalovirus-associated TCR beta chains. In vitro, three CMV-associated chains proved specific for CMV antigens. Using the classifier, cytomegalovirus status was reportedly diagnosed with high specificity and sensitivity. In an earlier analysis, productive rearrangement rates for most beta V segments clustered near 87% or 30%.

The CDR3 loop spans 15 amino acids. Per germline, CDR1 SGHRS and CDR2 YFSETQ. With V trimmed by 4 bases and J by 2 bases, 5 bases remained unmatched. The sequence was collected from a man aged 25-40 years in good health and CMV-seronegative. Sequenced input: PBMCs. The chain couples TRBV5-1 to TRBJ2-2, with 7 nucleotides matching TRBD1. CDR3: CASSPGTDNTGELFF. DNA for the CDR3: TGCGCCAGCAGCCCAGGGACAGATAACACCGGGGAGCTGTTTTTT.